These 10 T cell receptor beta chains came from one sample sequenced in a study of T cells in Graves' hyperthyroidism and ophthalmopathy. From RNA transcripts, TCR beta CDR3 regions were amplified. The study used the HTBI primer set for a first-round RT-PCR of the TCR CDR3. Via MiXCR, TCRdb re-called the multiplex PCR reads, giving one row per CDR3 protein. The sample shows fewer than 650,000 distinct CDR3 sequences, about 15% of them seen only once. The sample was blood. The origin of the receptors is a woman in her thirties or forties with Graves' ophthalmopathy.

This clonotype was detected ten times or more. The chain couples TRBV28 to TRBJ1-2, with D perhaps TRBD1 (5 bases). The CDR3 covers 17 residues. V lost 6 bases, J lost 4 bases, and 24 bases lay in between. Per germline, CDR1 MDHEN and CDR2 SYDVKM. This CDR3 is CASRGSPGRTSSYGYTF. CDR3 coding DNA: TGTGCCAGCAGGGGATCACCGGGACGCACCTCCAGCTATGGCTACACCTTC.

This clonotype has at least ten counts. The V and J genes are TRBV28 and TRBJ2-7; 9 nucleotides match TRBD1. The germline gives CDR1 MDHEN, CDR2 SYDVKM. Losses at the gene ends were 8 bases for V and 2 bases for J; bases not matched to a gene: 7. The CDR3 totals 14 residues. CDR3 bases: TGTGCCAGCTTCACTAGGGACAGGGCCTACGAGCAGTACTTC. Protein product: CASFTRDRAYEQYF.

This clonotype was found many times. The J gene is TRBJ2-1, the V gene TRBV19; D not resolved. Germline V gives CDR1 LNHDA, CDR2 SQIVND (reference sequence). This CDR3 is 14 amino acids long. The V and J ends lost 5 bases and 5 bases respectively, with 13 bases between them. The CDR3 is CASSERTENNEQFF. CDR3 nucleotides: TGTGCCAGTAGTGAACGGACGGAAAACAATGAGCAGTTCTTC.

The sample holds a few counts of this clonotype. The genes are TRBV6-1 and TRBJ1-5, with D perhaps TRBD1 (5 bases). This CDR3 contains 13 residues. With 6 bases removed from V and 7 bases from J, the gap between germline ends came to 13 bases. Germline V gives CDR1 MNHNS, CDR2 SASEGT. The CDR3 sequence: CASSKQGGQPQHF. CDR3 sequence (DNA): TGTGCCAGCAGCAAGCAGGGAGGGCAGCCCCAGCATTTT.

This clonotype was observed a few times. The genes are TRBV3-1 and TRBJ1-2, with no clear D. CDR1 LGHDT and CDR2 YNNKEL come from the germline V gene (reference sequence). The CDR3 consists of 16 residues. V was shortened by 0 bases and J by 0 bases, with 11 bases between the two germline ends. The CDR3 protein is CASSQEPEVPNYGYTF. DNA for the CDR3: TGTGCCAGCAGCCAAGAACCAGAGGTCCCTAACTATGGCTACACCTTC.

This clonotype was counted many times. The chain is built from TRBV28 and TRBJ1-2, with no clear D. The CDR3 is 13 residues long. Germline V gene lookup returns CDR1 MDHEN and CDR2 SYDVKM. Trimming cost V 4 bases and J 4 bases, with 10 bases left between them. The CDR3 spells CASSSYQSYGYTF. The CDR3 region has the DNA TGTGCCAGCAGTTCCTACCAGTCCTATGGCTACACCTTC.

This clonotype was seen many times. CDR3 coding DNA: TGTGCCTGGATTCACACAGGAGACTATGGCTACACCTTC. Amino acid sequence: CAWIHTGDYGYTF. The V call is TRBV30, the J call TRBJ1-2, with D possibly TRBD1 on 5 matching bases. Germline values: CDR1 GTSNPN, CDR2 SVGIG (reference sequence). V was trimmed by 4 bases and J by 3 bases, leaving 12 bases between them. This CDR3 has 13 amino acids. Full variable domain (remainder filled in from reference TRBV30 and TRBJ1-2): SQTIHQWPATLVQPVGSPLSLECTVEGTSNPNLYWYRQAAGRGLQLLFYSVGIGQISSEVPQNLSASRPQDRQFILSSKKLLLSDSGFYLCAWIHTGDYGYTFGSGTRLTVV.

This clonotype was seen ten or more times. This sequence joins TRBV7-9 and TRBJ1-1; the D is unclear. Trimming took off 2 bases at V and 2 bases at J, with 9 bases between the two ends. CDR3 size: 14 residues. Germline-derived CDR1 and CDR2 are SEHNR and FQNEAQ (reference sequence). The CDR3 here is CASSLSARNTEAFF. As DNA, the CDR3 is TGTGCCAGCAGCTTATCAGCCAGAAACACTGAAGCTTTCTTT. Together with reference TRBV7-9 and TRBJ1-1, the CDR3 gives the full variable domain: DTGVSQNPRHKITKRGQNVTFRCDPISEHNRLYWYRQTLGQGPEFLTYFQNEAQLEKSRLLSDRFSAERPKGSFSTLEIQRTEQGDSAMYLCASSLSARNTEAFFGQGTRLTVV.

This clonotype was found many times. The CDR3 reads CASRRDLYGYTF. CDR3 coding DNA: TGTGCCAGCCGTCGGGATTTATATGGCTACACCTTC. The chain couples TRBV28 to TRBJ1-2, with D hard to call. The CDR3 spans 12 residues. Germline CDR1 and CDR2: MDHEN and SYDVKM. Trimming took 8 bases from V and 5 from J, leaving 12 bases between them.

This clonotype has just a few counts. The rearrangement links TRBV18 to TRBJ1-2, with D perhaps TRBD1 (5 bases). The CDR3 extends over 13 amino acids. V was pared by 3 bases and J by 5 bases, with 10 bases between. Germline CDR1 reads KGHSH; CDR2 reads LQKENI. As DNA, the CDR3 is TGTGCCAGCTCACCTCCCGGGACTTATGGCTACACCTTC. Its protein product is CASSPPGTYGYTF. Combining the CDR3 with reference TRBV18 and TRBJ1-2 gives the whole variable domain NAGVMQNPRHLVRRRGQEARLRCSPMKGHSHVYWYRQLPEEGLKFMVYLQKENIIDESGMPKERFSAEFPKEGPSILRIQQVVRGDSAAYFCASSPPGTYGYTFGSGTRLTVV.